Below, one TCR beta chain is given with its context. Its specificity is not known. This record belongs to a study of CD8+CD57+ T cells in acquired aplastic anemia. Study in general: Average DNA yield from sorted CD4+ and CD8+ cells was around 3 ug. Sequencing produced an average of around 10 million reads per healthy donor for CD4+ cells.

Study findings and constraints: Fewer than 30 shared CD8+ CDR3s appeared highly expressed within patients' immunodominant clones.

CDR3 and TCR beta VDJ profiling relied on genomic DNA as the template. TCRdb called the reads again in MiXCR, with one record for every CDR3 protein. In the table there are about 170,000 distinct CDR3 sequences, around 40% of which are singletons. The TCR sequence derives from a human donor in good health. The specimen sequenced was sorted CD4+, CD8+, or CD8+CD57+ T cells (not recorded which) from PBMCs.

The DNA for the CDR3 is TGTGCCAGCAGCTTAGGTTGGTCTCAAAGGGGTGGCTACACCTTC. Protein: CASSLGWSQRGGYTF. The V call is TRBV7-2, the J call TRBJ1-2, with D perhaps matching TRBD1 (5 bases). Germline-derived CDR1 and CDR2 are SGHTA and FQGNSA. This CDR3 region has 15 residues. The V gene lost 1 base and the J gene lost 7 bases, with 16 bases spanning the gap.